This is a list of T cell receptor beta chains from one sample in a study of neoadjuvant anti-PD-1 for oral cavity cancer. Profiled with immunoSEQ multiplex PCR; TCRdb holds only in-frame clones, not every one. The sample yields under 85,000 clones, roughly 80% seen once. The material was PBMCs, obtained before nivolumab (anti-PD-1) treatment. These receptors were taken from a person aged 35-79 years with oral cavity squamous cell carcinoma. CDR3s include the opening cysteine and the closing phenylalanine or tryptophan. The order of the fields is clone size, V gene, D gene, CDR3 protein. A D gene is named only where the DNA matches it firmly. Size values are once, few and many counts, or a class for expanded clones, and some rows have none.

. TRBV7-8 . CASSLDGRNEQFF
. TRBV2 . CASSASKQFF
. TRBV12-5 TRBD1 CASGPSAGGLYNEQFF
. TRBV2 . CASIRIASTDTQYF
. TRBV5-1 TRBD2 CASSLGLLAGAYEQYF
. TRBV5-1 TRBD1 CASSPTTITGTGGGTGELFF
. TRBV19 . CASSIELATGKNEKLFF
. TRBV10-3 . CAISESGERGTDTQYF
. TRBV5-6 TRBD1 CASSLLTGTGYTGELFF
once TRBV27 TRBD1 CASAPGQGEKLFF
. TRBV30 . CAWSVGGSYNEQFF
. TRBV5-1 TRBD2 CASSPAGTSGVNEQFF
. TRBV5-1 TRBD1 CASSTGDVTNEKLFF
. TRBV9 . CASSVSPSGLSYNEQFF
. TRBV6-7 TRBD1 CASRDDRGPYGYTF
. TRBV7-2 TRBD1 CASSFATGTPSGELFF
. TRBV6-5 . CASSYSGTVSGNTIYF
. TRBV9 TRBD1 CASSVRQGHSYEQYF
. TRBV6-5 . CASSNLRGVNTEAFF
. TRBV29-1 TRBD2 CSVGTGVGLAGGTDTQYF
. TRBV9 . CASSPPPGRHNEQFF
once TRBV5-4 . CASSSGTPQGQTQYF
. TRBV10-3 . CAISEYHEEQSAVGGHTDTQYF
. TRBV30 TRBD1 CAWSPPGQGLSGANVLTF
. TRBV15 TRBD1 CATSRDRRGPYF
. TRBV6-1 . CASTLSGAGETQYF
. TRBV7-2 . CASSPWTASYEQYF